Below, 27 T cell receptor beta chains from the same sample are listed, as sequenced in a study of T cell responses to AZD1222 COVID-19 vaccine (dated by TCRdb to about 2021). This sample's time point label indicates: baseline before first vaccination. Library preparation used the immunoSEQ multiplex PCR assay. The immuneACCESS repertoire file appears here via TCRdb, limited to in-frame rearrangements. These files lack a portion of the clones; in checked studies, under half of the deficit traces to unresolved V genes, and the cause of the others is not known. The sample includes about 110,000 clones, with 88% observed a single time. The ten largest make up more than 1.5% of the sample. This specimen was peripheral blood, taken on day 0 of AZD1222 vaccination. These receptors all come from an adult in good health.

The chain has TRBV5-6 and TRBJ2-7; a possible D gene is TRBD1 (6 bases). Germline loops: CDR1 SGHDT, CDR2 YYEEEE. V dropped 4 bases and J dropped 3 bases, with 20 bases sitting between them. This CDR3 is 16 amino acids long. CDR3 sequence reads: CASSAWGQGGGYEQYF. The CDR3 nucleotides read TGTGCCAGCAGCGCCTGGGGGCAGGGTGGAGGCTACGAGCAGTACTTC. The entire variable domain, with the rest obtained from reference TRBV5-6 and TRBJ2-7, is as follows: DAGVTQSPTHLIKTRGQQVTLRCSPKSGHDTVSWYQQALGQGPQFIFQYYEEEERQRGNFPDRFSGHQFPNYSSELNVNALLLGDSALYLCASSAWGQGGGYEQYFGPGTRLTVT.

Comment on this clone: Other DNA variants within this sample encode the same CDR3. V usage is TRBV3-1 (or the pseudogene TRBV3-2) and J usage is TRBJ1-2, with D possibly being TRBD1 (6 bases). From germline, CDR1 is LGHDT and CDR2 YNNKEL (reference sequence). Trimming took 4 bases from V and 4 from J, leaving 10 bases between them. The CDR3 loop spans 13 amino acids. CDR3 residues: CASSPGQSYGYTF. The CDR3 nucleotides are TGTGCCAGCAGCCCCGGACAGTCCTATGGCTACACCTTC.

The chain has TRBV29-1 and TRBJ1-1, with D unclear. Germline CDR1 is SQVTM and CDR2 is ANQGSEA. Trimming pared 7 bases from V and 4 bases from J, leaving 16 bases between. The CDR3 extends over 13 amino acids. CDR3 nucleotides: TGCAGCGCAGTGGGGATAGGGAGCACTGAAGCTTTCTTT. Amino acids: CSAVGIGSTEAFF.

V gene TRBV6-1 combines with J gene TRBJ1-2, with no clear D. V lost 3 bases, J lost 6 bases, and 11 bases lay in between. Germline values: CDR1 MNHNS, CDR2 SASEGT. This CDR3 comprises 13 residues. The CDR3 reads CASSDSKADGYTF. In DNA form, the CDR3 reads TGTGCCAGCAGTGACAGTAAGGCAGATGGCTACACCTTC.

CDR3: CASSSTGGGSPLHF. The CDR3 nucleotides are TGTGCCAGCAGCTCCACAGGAGGGGGTTCACCCCTCCACTTT. This chain connects TRBV5-5 to TRBJ1-6; the D gene is possibly TRBD1 (6 bases). V lost 3 bases and J 9 bases, leaving 13 bases between the germline ends. The CDR3 is 14 amino acids. Looked up from germline, CDR1 is SGHKS and CDR2 is YYEKEE (reference sequence).

The rearrangement uses TRBV5-1 and TRBJ2-2; no firm D call. V lost 0 bases and J 2 bases, leaving 8 bases between the germline ends. This CDR3 region has 15 residues. CDR1 and CDR2 (germline): SGHRS, YFSETQ. CDR3 in DNA: TGCGCCAGCAGCTTGGAGTACGCCAACACCGGGGAGCTGTTTTTT. Protein product: CASSLEYANTGELFF.

The chain links TRBV28 to TRBJ1-2, with 9 bases lining up with TRBD1. Germline values: CDR1 MDHEN, CDR2 SYDVKM. J gave up 4 bases and V 3 bases, and 6 bases lay outside the gene matches. The length of the CDR3 is 15 residues. Here the CDR3 DNA reads TGTGCCAGCAGTTTTCGGGGACAGGGTGCCTATGGCTACACCTTC. Translating gives CASSFRGQGAYGYTF.

The count of this clone is one. The rearrangement uses TRBV29-1 and TRBJ1-4; possibly TRBD1 for D (6 bases). CDR1 and CDR2 (germline): SQVTM, ANQGSEA. CDR3 length: 13 residues. V gave up 7 bases and J gave up 0 bases, with 9 bases separating them. The CDR3 loop is CSAEGATNEKLFF. The CDR3 nucleotides are TGCAGCGCGGAGGGGGCAACTAATGAAAAACTGTTTTTT.

The rearrangement links TRBV5-1 to TRBJ2-3; 11 nucleotides align to TRBD2. The CDR3 consists of 16 residues. V lost 0 bases and J lost 6; bases outside the gene matches: 6. In germline, CDR1 is SGHRS, CDR2 YFSETQ. CDR3: CASSLGGLAVADTQYF. The CDR3 region has the DNA TGCGCCAGCAGCTTGGGGGGACTAGCGGTGGCCGATACGCAGTATTTT.

Worth noting for this clone: Mismatch with germline at one junction end may stem from a read error. V is TRBV2 and J is TRBJ2-1; D ambiguous. This CDR3 spans 11 amino acids. Germline V CDR1 and CDR2: SNHLY, FYNNEI. CDR3: CASTELVEQFF. The CDR3 DNA is TGTGCCAGCACTGAACTGGTTGAGCAGTTCTTC.

V is TRBV4-2 and J is TRBJ2-7; D gene uncertain. The CDR3 consists of 17 residues. Germline V CDR1 and CDR2: LGHNA, YNFKEQ. V lost 4 bases and J 2 bases, leaving 21 bases between the germline ends. Here the CDR3 reads CASSPLGGSSNPYEQYF. The CDR3 DNA is TGTGCCAGCAGCCCCCTAGGCGGATCCTCCAATCCCTACGAGCAGTACTTC.

Here the CDR3 reads CASSFSVGNNSPLHF. Here the CDR3 DNA reads TGTGCCAGCAGCTTTTCAGTAGGAAATAATTCACCCCTCCACTTT. The gene calls are TRBV7-8 and TRBJ1-6; no reliable D call. Trimming pared 3 bases from V and 5 bases from J, leaving 11 bases between. The germline V gene has CDR1 SGHVS and CDR2 FQNEAQ. CDR3 length equals 15 residues. Filled out from reference TRBV7-8 and TRBJ1-6, the complete variable domain reads GAGVSQSPRYKVAKRGQDVALRCDPISGHVSLFWYQQALGQGPEFLTYFQNEAQLDKSGLPSDRFFAERPEGSVSTLKIQRTQQEDSAVYLCASSFSVGNNSPLHFGNGTRLTVT.

This chain joins TRBV25-1 and TRBJ1-1; D ambiguous. In germline, CDR1 is MGHDK, CDR2 SYGVNS. This CDR3 spans 12 amino acids. Trimming removed 4 bases at V and 0 bases at J, with 3 bases between. As DNA, the CDR3 is TGTGCCAGCAGTGTTGTGAACACTGAAGCTTTCTTT. Its protein product is CASSVVNTEAFF. The full variable domain, in which reference TRBV25-1 and TRBJ1-1 provide the parts outside the CDR3, is EADIYQTPRYLVIGTGKKITLECSQTMGHDKMYWYQQDPGMELHLIHYSYGVNSTEKGDLSSESTVSRIRTEHFPLTLESARPSHTSQYLCASSVVNTEAFFGQGTRLTVV.

V usage is TRBV19 and J usage is TRBJ2-3; D perhaps matches TRBD2 (6 bases). The V end lost 3 bases, the J end lost 0 bases, and 10 bases lay between the germline ends. The germline V gene encodes CDR1 LNHDA and CDR2 SQIVND (reference sequence). The CDR3 sequence is 15 residues long. CDR3 coding DNA: TGTGCCAGTAGTATCGGGGGTTTCAGCACAGATACGCAGTATTTT. Amino acids: CASSIGGFSTDTQYF.

V is TRBV7-9 and J is TRBJ2-7; tentatively, D is TRBD1 (5 bases). This CDR3 has 14 amino acids. V lost 2 bases and J 2 bases, leaving 10 bases between the germline ends. In germline, CDR1 is SEHNR, CDR2 FQNEAQ (reference sequence). The CDR3 bases are TGTGCCAGCAGCTTAAGGGGTTTCACCTACGAGCAGTACTTC. It yields the protein CASSLRGFTYEQYF.

This sequence joins TRBV5-6 and TRBJ2-7; 10 bases align to TRBD2. The junction had 15 bases not matched to a gene; V was cut back by 0 bases and J by 3 bases. This CDR3 is 19 amino acids long. Looked up from germline, CDR1 is SGHDT and CDR2 is YYEEEE. CDR3 DNA sequence: TGTGCCAGCAGCTTGGCGGGGGGAACTAGCGGGATTGAGTTCTACGAGCAGTACTTC. It yields the protein CASSLAGGTSGIEFYEQYF.

The chain links TRBV6-5 to TRBJ1-3; the D is unclear. The CDR3 length is 16 residues. Germline CDR1 and CDR2: MNHEY and SVGAGI. The V end lost 0 bases, the J end lost 0 bases, and 9 bases lay between the germline ends. The CDR3 protein is CASSYSSTGSGNTIYF. Here the CDR3 DNA reads TGTGCCAGCAGTTACTCCTCTACTGGCTCTGGAAACACCATATATTTT.

V and J are TRBV6-1 and TRBJ2-6, with a possible D match to TRBD1 (5 bases). The CDR3 is 16 amino acids. V was cut by 4 bases and J by 0 bases, with 10 bases left in between. Per the germline V gene, CDR1 is MNHNS and CDR2 is SASEGT. CDR3 DNA sequence: TGTGCCAGCAGTGGCAGGGATTTCTCTGGGGCCAACGTCCTGACTTTC. Its protein product is CASSGRDFSGANVLTF.

CDR3 residues: CASSPPGLPQRETQYF. In nucleotides, the CDR3 is TGCGCCAGCAGCCCGCCGGGACTACCTCAAAGAGAGACCCAGTACTTC. The chain is built from TRBV5-1 and TRBJ2-5; 7 bases map to TRBD2. Per the germline V gene, CDR1 is SGHRS and CDR2 is YFSETQ. The CDR3 totals 16 residues. J lost 4 bases, V lost 4 bases, and 13 bases had no gene match.

The gene calls are TRBV6-5 and TRBJ2-7; possibly TRBD1 or TRBD2 for D (5 bases each). Germline values: CDR1 MNHEY, CDR2 SVGAGI. The CDR3 consists of 13 residues. The V end was cut by 6 bases, the J end by 4 bases, with 13 bases between. The CDR3 reads CASSSGAQYEQYF. CDR3 nucleotides: TGTGCCAGCAGCTCCGGGGCACAGTACGAGCAGTACTTC.

This rearrangement joins TRBV10-3 to TRBJ1-1; D is possibly TRBD1 (5 bases). V was clipped by 4 bases and J by 1 base, with 16 bases between them. Germline CDR1 and CDR2: ENHRY and SYGVKD. There are 16 residues in the CDR3. The CDR3 protein is CAISGPGLRSNTEAFF. CDR3 DNA: TGTGCCATCAGTGGGCCGGGACTAAGGTCGAACACTGAAGCTTTCTTT.

The chain joins TRBV11-2 to TRBJ1-6; D call uncertain. Deletions cut 5 bases from V and 6 bases from J, with 11 bases between. Germline-derived CDR1 and CDR2 are SGHAT and FQNNGV. The CDR3 is 14 residues long. The CDR3 loop reads CASSHHEGNSPLHF. The CDR3 DNA reads as TGTGCCAGCAGCCACCATGAGGGTAATTCACCCCTCCACTTT.

The rearrangement joins TRBV29-1 to TRBJ2-1; D may be TRBD2 (5 bases). The CDR3 length is 12 residues. In germline, CDR1 is SQVTM, CDR2 ANQGSEA. Deletions cut 7 bases from V and 9 bases from J, with 16 bases between. The CDR3 region is CSALGGPGEQFF. Written as DNA, the CDR3 is TGCAGCGCCCTAGGCGGGCCGGGTGAGCAGTTCTTC.

The V gene is TRBV5-1, the J gene TRBJ2-3; tentative D call: TRBD1 (6 bases). Germline V gives CDR1 SGHRS, CDR2 YFSETQ. The CDR3 sequence is 14 residues long. Deletions cut 9 bases from V and 6 bases from J, with 20 bases between. In nucleotides, the CDR3 is TGCGCCATCCCCCGCGGACAGCGTGTGGATACGCAGTATTTT. It specifies CAIPRGQRVDTQYF.

The rearrangement links TRBV30 to TRBJ1-1; D gene ambiguous. Germline V gene sequence: CDR1 GTSNPN, CDR2 SVGIG (reference sequence). The CDR3 extends over 11 amino acids. The CDR3 region has the DNA TGTGCACGCGTCATGGGCACTGAAGCTTTCTTT. It encodes CARVMGTEAFF.

The chain uses TRBV7-9 and TRBJ2-2; D perhaps matches TRBD2 (6 bases). Trimming took 5 bases from V and 2 from J, leaving 12 bases between them. Germline values: CDR1 SEHNR, CDR2 FQNEAQ (reference sequence). The CDR3 is made up of 15 amino acids. In DNA, the CDR3 is TGTGCCAGCAGCCCAAGGGACTTCAACACCGGGGAGCTGTTTTTT. As protein: CASSPRDFNTGELFF.

The chain links TRBV19 to TRBJ1-5; possible D gene TRBD1, 5 bases. This CDR3 has 13 residues. The germline CDR1 and CDR2 sequences are LNHDA and SQIVND (reference sequence). Trimming cost V 5 bases and J 4 bases, with 9 bases left between them. CDR3 bases: TGTGCCAGTAGTGAACAGGAAAATCAGCCCCAGCATTTT. Its translation: CASSEQENQPQHF.